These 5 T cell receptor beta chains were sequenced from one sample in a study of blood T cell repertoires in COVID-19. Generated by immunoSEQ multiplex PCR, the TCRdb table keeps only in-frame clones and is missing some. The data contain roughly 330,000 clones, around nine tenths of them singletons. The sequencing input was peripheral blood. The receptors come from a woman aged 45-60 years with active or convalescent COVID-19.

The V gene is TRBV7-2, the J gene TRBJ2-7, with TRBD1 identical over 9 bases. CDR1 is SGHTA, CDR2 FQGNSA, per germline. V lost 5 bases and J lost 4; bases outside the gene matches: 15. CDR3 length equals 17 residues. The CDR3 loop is CASSRSSSGTGPYEQYF. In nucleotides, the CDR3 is TGTGCCAGCAGCAGAAGCAGTTCCGGGACAGGGCCATACGAGCAGTACTTC.

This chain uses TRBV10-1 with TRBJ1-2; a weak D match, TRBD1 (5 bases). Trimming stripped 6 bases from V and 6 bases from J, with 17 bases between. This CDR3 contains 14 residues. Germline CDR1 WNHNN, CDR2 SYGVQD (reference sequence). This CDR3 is CASSRGQGSDGYTF. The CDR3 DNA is TGCGCCAGCAGCCGCGGCCAGGGTTCGGATGGCTACACCTTC.

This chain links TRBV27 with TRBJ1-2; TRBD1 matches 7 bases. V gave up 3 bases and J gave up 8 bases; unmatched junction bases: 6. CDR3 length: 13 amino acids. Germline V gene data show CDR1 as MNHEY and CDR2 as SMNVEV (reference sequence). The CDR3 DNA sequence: TGTGCCAGCAGTTTGACAGGGCAATACGGCTACACCTTC. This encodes CASSLTGQYGYTF.

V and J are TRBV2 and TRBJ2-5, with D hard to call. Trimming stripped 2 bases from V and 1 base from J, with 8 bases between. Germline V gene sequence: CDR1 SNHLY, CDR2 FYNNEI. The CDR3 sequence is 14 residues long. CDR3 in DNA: TGTGCCAGCAGTGAATTCACTACCCAAGAGACCCAGTACTTC. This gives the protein CASSEFTTQETQYF.

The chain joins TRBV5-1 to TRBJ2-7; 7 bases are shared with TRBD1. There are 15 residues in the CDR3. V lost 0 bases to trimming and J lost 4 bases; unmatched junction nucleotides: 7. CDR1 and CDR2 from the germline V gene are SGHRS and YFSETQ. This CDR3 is CASSLGPGQDYEQYF. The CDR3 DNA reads TGCGCCAGCAGCTTGGGTCCCGGACAGGATTACGAGCAGTACTTC.